This is a list of T cell receptor beta chains from one sample in a study of T cells in Graves' hyperthyroidism and ophthalmopathy. TCRdb ran MiXCR on the multiplex PCR reads and lists one entry per CDR3 protein. The sample consists of under 250,000 distinct CDR3 sequences, more than 20% of them appearing once. Material for sequencing was blood. The receptors were gathered from a woman aged 35 to 49 with Graves' ophthalmopathy. CDR3s include the opening cysteine and the closing phenylalanine or tryptophan. The D gene is left open where the match is weak. The size field is filled for only some rows; it gives once, few, many or a size class.

abundance | j_gene | v_gene | d_gene | CDR3aa | CDR3nt
many | TRBJ1-1 | TRBV3-1 | - | CASSPPTNTEAFF | TGTGCCAGCAGCCCCCCCACGAACACTGAAGCTTTCTTT
many | TRBJ1-2 | TRBV29-1 | - | CSVVSGEFGYTF | TGCAGCGTTGTTTCCGGCGAGTTTGGCTACACCTTC
many | TRBJ2-2 | TRBV7-9 | - | CASSPQSTGELFF | TGTGCCAGCAGCCCCCAGTCCACCGGGGAACTGTTTTTT
- | TRBJ2-7 | TRBV20-1 | TRBD2 | CSVTAGDREQYF | TGCAGTGTGACAGCGGGAGATCGGGAGCAGTACTTC
many | TRBJ2-5 | TRBV6-1 | TRBD2 | CASSVTSGRSSETQYF | TGTGCCAGCAGTGTTACTAGCGGGAGGTCGTCGGAGACCCAGTACTTC
- | TRBJ2-7 | TRBV3-1 | TRBD1 | CASSRQGTGIEYEQYF | TGTGCCAGCAGCCGCCAGGGGACAGGTATAGAGTACGAGCAGTACTTC
many | TRBJ2-2 | TRBV6-4 | - | CASSDSDGELFF | TGTGCCAGCAGTGACTCAGACGGGGAGCTGTTTTTT
many | TRBJ2-7 | TRBV20-1 | TRBD2 | CSARAAGVGHEQYF | TGCAGTGCTAGAGCGGCGGGAGTCGGGCACGAGCAGTACTTC
few | TRBJ1-6 | TRBV28 | TRBD1 | CASSLGTGDSSPLHF | TGTGCCAGCAGTTTAGGGACAGGGGACTCTTCACCCCTCCACTTT
many | TRBJ1-5 | TRBV6-5 | TRBD1 | CASSHRGESNQPQHF | TGTGCCAGCAGTCACAGGGGGGAGAGCAATCAGCCCCAGCATTTT
many | TRBJ2-2 | TRBV7-2 | - | CASRLGLNTGELFF | TGTGCCAGCAGATTGGGACTGAACACCGGGGAGCTGTTTTTT
- | TRBJ2-6 | TRBV2 | - | CASRDRNSGANVLTF | TGTGCCAGCAGGGACAGAAACTCTGGGGCCAACGTCCTGACTTTC
- | TRBJ1-5 | TRBV12-3/TRBV12-4 | - | CASSFGQPDQPQHF | TGTGCCAGCAGTTTCGGACAGCCGGATCAGCCCCAGCATTTT
- | TRBJ2-5 | TRBV11-2 | TRBD2 | CASSGTSGRSVETQYF | TGTGCCAGCAGCGGCACTAGCGGGAGATCGGTGGAGACCCAGTACTTC
many | TRBJ2-7 | TRBV5-1 | TRBD2 | CASSFRREDLSYEQYF | TGCGCCAGCAGCTTTAGGCGGGAGGACCTATCCTACGAGCAGTACTTC
many | TRBJ2-7 | TRBV6-5 | TRBD2 | CASSTWTSGSYEQYF | TGTGCCAGCAGTACCTGGACTAGCGGGAGTTACGAGCAGTACTTC